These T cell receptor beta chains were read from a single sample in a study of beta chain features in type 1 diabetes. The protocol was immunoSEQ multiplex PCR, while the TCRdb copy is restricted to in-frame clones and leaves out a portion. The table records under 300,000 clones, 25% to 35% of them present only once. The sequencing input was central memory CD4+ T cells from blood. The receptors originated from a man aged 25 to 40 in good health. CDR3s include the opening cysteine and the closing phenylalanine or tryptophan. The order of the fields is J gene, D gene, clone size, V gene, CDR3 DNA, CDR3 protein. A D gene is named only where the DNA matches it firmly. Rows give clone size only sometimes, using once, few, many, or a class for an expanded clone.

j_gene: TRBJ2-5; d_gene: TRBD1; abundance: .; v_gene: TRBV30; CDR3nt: TGTGCCTGGGCCGGACAGGGGCAAGAGACCCAGTACTTC; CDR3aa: CAWAGQGQETQYF
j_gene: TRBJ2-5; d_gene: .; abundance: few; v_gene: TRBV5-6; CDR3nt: TGTGCCAGCAGCTTGAGGTCGGGAGAGACCCAGTACTTC; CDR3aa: CASSLRSGETQYF
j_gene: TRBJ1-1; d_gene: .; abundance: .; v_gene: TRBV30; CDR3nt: TGTGCCTGGTTAGAGGGTATATCTGAAGCTTTCTTT; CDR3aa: CAWLEGISEAFF
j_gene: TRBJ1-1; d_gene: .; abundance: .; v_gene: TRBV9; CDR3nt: TGTGCCAGCAGCTTCTTGGACAGAATGAACACTGAAGCTTTCTTT; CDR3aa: CASSFLDRMNTEAFF
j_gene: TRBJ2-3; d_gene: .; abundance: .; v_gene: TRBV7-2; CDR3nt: TGTGCCAGCAGCTTATACGGTGATACGCAGTATTTT; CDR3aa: CASSLYGDTQYF
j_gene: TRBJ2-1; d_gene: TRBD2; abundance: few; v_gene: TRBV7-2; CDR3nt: TGTGCCAGCAGCACGAGCGGGAGCTCCTACAATGAGCAGTTCTTC; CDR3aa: CASSTSGSSYNEQFF
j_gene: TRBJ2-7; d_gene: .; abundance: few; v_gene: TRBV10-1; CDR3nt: TGCGCCAGCAGTGAGCCCGGACGGCTAGAAACCTACGAGCAGTACTTC; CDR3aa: CASSEPGRLETYEQYF
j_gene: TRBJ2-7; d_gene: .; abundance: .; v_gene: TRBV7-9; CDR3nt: TGTGCCAGCTGGTCGGAGGTAGCGGCCTCCTACGAGCAGTACTTC; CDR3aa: CASWSEVAASYEQYF
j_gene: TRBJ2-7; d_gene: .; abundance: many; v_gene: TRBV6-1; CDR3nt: TGTGCCAGCATATCGACGGACATCGAGCAGTACTTC; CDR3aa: CASISTDIEQYF
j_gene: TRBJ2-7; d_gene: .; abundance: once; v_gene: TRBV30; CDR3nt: TGTGCCTGGAGTGTTGACTCCTACGAGCAGTACTTC; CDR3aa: CAWSVDSYEQYF
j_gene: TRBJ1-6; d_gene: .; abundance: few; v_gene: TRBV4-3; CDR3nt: TGCGCCAGCAGCCAAGCCCCGCGCGGGGGGGACGGTTCACCCCTCCACTTT; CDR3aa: CASSQAPRGGDGSPLHF
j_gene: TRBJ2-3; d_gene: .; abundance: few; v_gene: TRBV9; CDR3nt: TGTGCCAGCAGCGTAGAACCCAGGGCCGATACGCAGTATTTT; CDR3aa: CASSVEPRADTQYF
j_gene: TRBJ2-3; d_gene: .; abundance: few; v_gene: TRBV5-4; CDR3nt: TGTGCCAGCAGCTTGTGGCGGGGGCCCACAGATACGCAGTATTTT; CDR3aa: CASSLWRGPTDTQYF
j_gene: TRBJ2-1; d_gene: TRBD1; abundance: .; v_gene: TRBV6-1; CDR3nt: TGTGCCAGCAGGGTACAGGGGGGTAATCGGAATGAGCAGTTCTTC; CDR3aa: CASRVQGGNRNEQFF
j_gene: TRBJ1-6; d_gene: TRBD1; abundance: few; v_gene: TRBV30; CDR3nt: TGTGCCTGGACGGGACAGCCTAATTCACCCCTCCACTTT; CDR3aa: CAWTGQPNSPLHF
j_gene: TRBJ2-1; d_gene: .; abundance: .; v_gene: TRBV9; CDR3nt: TGTGCCAGCAGCGGGTGGCCGTCCTACAATGAGCAGTTCTTC; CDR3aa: CASSGWPSYNEQFF
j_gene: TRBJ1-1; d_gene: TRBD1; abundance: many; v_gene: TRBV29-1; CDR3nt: TGCAGCTACCGGGACAGCCTGAACACTGAAGCTTTCTTT; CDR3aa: CSYRDSLNTEAFF
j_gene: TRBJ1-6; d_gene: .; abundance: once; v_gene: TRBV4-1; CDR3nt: TGCGCCAGCAGCCTCGGGCGGACGGCGAATAATTCACCCCTCCACTTT; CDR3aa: CASSLGRTANNSPLHF
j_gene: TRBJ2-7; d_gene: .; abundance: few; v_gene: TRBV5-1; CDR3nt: TGCGCCAGCAGGTGGGGCAGGGCCAACGAGCAGTACTTC; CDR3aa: CASRWGRANEQYF
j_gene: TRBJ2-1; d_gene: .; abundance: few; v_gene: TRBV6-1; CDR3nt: TGTGCCAGCAGTCGGACCTACAATGAGCAGTTCTTC; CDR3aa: CASSRTYNEQFF
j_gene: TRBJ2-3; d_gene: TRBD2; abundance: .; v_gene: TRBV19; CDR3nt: TGTGCCAGTAGTATACGGGAGGGCGCAGATACGCAGTATTTT; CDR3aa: CASSIREGADTQYF
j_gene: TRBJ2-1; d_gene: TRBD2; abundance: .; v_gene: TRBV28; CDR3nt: TGTGCCAGCAGTTATTCTGGGACTAGCGGGAGAAATGAGCAGTTCTTC; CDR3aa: CASSYSGTSGRNEQFF
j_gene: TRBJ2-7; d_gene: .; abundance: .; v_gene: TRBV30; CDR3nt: TGTGCCTGGGACCGAGGGGTCAAAAACGAGCAGTACTTC; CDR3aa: CAWDRGVKNEQYF
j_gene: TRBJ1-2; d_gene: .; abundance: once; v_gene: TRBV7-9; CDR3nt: TGTGCCAGCAGCTTTCAGGGTACGGATGGCTACACCTTC; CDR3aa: CASSFQGTDGYTF
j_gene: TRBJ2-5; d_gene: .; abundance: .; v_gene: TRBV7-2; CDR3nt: TGTGCCAGCAGCTACGTGGGGGCGAACCAAGAGACCCAGTACTTC; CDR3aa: CASSYVGANQETQYF
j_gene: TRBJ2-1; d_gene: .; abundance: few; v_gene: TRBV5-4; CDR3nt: TGTGCCAGCAGCTTTGGCGGGTCGAATACCTACAATGAGCAGTTCTTC; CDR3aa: CASSFGGSNTYNEQFF
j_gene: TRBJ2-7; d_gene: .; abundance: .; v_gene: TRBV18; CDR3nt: TGTGCCAGCTCACCACCCAGGAACCCCTACGAGCAGTACTTC; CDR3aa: CASSPPRNPYEQYF
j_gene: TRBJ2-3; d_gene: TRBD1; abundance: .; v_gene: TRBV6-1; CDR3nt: TGTGCCAGCAGTGAAATGGGGCAGGGGGCAGATACGCAGTATTTT; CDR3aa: CASSEMGQGADTQYF